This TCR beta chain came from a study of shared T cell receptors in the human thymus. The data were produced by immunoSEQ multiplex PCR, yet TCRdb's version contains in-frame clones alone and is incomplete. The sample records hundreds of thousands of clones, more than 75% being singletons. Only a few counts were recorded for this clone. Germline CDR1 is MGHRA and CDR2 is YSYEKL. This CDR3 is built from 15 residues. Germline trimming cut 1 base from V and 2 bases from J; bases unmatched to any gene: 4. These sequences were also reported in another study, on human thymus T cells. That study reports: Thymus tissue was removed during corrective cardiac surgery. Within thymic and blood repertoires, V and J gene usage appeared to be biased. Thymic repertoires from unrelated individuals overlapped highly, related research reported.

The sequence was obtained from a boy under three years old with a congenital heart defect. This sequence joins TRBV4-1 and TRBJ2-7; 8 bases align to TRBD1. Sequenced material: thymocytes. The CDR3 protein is CASSQGTGSPYEQYF. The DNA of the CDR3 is TGCGCCAGCAGCCAAGGGACAGGGAGCCCCTACGAGCAGTACTTC.